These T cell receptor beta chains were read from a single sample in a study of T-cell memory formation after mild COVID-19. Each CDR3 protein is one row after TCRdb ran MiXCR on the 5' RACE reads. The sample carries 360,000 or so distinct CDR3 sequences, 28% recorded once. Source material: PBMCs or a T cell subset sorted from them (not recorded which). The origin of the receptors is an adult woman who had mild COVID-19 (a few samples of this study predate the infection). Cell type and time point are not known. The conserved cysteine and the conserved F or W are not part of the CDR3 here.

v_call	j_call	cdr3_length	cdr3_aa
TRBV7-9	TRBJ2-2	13	ASRGANSNTGELF
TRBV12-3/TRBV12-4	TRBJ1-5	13	ASSASGGSNQPQH
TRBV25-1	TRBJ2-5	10	ASSENQDRLN
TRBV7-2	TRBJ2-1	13	ATLVDYLSYNEQF
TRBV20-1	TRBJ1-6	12	SAVPGTMNSPLH
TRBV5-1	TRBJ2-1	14	ASSLVGGRAHNEQF
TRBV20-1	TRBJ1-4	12	SARALGMNEKLF
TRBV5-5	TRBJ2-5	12	ASSLAGTEETQY
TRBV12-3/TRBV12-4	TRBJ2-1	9	ASSPGWGQF
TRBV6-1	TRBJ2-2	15	ASSEASGIVFAGELF
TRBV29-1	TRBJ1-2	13	SVEADREQSYGYT
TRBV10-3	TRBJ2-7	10	AIRESGEKQY
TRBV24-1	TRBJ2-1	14	ATSDPGQGADNEHF
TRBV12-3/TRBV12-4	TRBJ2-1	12	ASSLELPSGEQF
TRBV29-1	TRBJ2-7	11	SDTDRGQYEQY
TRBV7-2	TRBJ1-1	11	ASSLGLPRGAF
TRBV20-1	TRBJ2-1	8	SARGTEQF
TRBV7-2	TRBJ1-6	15	ASSSVIDSSYNSPLH
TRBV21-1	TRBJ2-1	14	ASSKGGRSSYNEQF
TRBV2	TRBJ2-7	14	ASSDPGLAGGHEQY
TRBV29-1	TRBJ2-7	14	SVSSPNGARGNEQY
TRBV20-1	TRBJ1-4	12	SASTQGGVEKLF
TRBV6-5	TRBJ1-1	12	ASSRQRMNTEAF
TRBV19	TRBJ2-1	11	ASSLAVAREQF
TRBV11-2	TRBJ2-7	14	ASSLATSGPAYEQY
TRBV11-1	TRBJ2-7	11	ASKRQGPYEQY
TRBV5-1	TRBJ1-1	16	ASSLVKTGAGTSGEAF
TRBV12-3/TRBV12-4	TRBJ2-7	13	ASSSPGTGPYEQY
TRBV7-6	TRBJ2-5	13	ASRPTPDPWGTQY
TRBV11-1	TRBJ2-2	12	ASSLRRNTGELF
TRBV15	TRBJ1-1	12	ATSSDRGNTEAF
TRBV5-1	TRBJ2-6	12	ASSLAAGANVLT
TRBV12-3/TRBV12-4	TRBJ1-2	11	ASSQDPMYGYT
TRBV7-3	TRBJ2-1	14	ASSQQGLTSYNEQF
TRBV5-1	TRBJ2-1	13	ASSLDRVSFDEQF
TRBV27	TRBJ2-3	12	ASNDPGGTDTQY
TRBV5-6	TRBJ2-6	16	ASTPLRGRLSGANVLT
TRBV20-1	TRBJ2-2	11	SAPDRSAGELF
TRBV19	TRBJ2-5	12	ASSSRDPQETQY
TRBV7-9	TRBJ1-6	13	ASSSRDSGNSPLH
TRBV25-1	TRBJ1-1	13	ASSVPTRGITEAF
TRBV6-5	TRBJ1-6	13	ATRKVTGGNSPLH
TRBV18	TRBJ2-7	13	ASSPGPSGAGEQY
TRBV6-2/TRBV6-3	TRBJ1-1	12	ASSMTGGNTEAF
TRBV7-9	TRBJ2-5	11	ASDSGGRETQY
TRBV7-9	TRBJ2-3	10	ASGWRLDTQY
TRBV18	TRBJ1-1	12	ASSPDTMNTEAF
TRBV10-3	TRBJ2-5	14	AISPREVDREETQY
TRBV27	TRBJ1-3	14	ASSTTWTESRNTIY